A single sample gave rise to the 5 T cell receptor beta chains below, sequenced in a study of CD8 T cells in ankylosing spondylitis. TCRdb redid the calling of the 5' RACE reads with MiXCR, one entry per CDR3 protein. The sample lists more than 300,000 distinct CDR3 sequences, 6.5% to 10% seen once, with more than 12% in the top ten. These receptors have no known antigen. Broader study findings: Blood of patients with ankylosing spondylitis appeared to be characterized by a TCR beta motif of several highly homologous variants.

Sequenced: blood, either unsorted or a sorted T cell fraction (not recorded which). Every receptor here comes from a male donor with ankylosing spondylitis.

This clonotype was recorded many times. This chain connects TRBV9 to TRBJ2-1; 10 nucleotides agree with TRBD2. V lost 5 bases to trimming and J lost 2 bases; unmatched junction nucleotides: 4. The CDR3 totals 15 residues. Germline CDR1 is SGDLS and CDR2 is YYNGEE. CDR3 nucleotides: TGTGCCAGCAGTATTCTAGCGGGAGCCTACAATGAGCAGTTCTTC. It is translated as CASSILAGAYNEQFF.

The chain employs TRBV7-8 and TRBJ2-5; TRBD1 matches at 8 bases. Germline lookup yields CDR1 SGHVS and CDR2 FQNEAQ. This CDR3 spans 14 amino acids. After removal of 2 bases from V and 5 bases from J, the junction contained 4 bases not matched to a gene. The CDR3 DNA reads TGTGCCAGCAGCTTACCCAACAGGGGGGAGACCCAGTACTTC. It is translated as CASSLPNRGETQYF.

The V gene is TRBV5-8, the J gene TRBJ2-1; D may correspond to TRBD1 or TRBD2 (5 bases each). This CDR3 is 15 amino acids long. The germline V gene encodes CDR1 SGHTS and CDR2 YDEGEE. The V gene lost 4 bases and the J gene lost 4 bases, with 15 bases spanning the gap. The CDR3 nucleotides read TGTGCCAGCAGCGCGCTGAGGGGAATTTACAATGAGCAGTTCTTC. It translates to CASSALRGIYNEQFF.

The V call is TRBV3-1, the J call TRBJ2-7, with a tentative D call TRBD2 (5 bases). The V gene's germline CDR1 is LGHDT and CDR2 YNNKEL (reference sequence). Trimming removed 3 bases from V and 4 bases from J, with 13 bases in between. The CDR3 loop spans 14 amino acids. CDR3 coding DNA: TGTGCCAGCAGCCACGACGTTAGAGGGTACGAGCAGTACTTC. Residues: CASSHDVRGYEQYF.

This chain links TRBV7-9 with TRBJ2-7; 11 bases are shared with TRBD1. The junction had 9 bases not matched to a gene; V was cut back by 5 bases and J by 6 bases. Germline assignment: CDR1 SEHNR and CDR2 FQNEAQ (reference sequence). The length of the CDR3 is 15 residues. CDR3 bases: TGTGCCAGCAGCGCGCCGGACAGGGGGCTCTTCGAGCAGTACTTC. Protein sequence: CASSAPDRGLFEQYF.